This T cell receptor beta chain comes out of a study of cytomegalovirus exposure and HLA in healthy donors. TCRdb's table, derived via immunoSEQ multiplex PCR, lists solely in-frame clones and lacks some. The sample carries about 55,000 clones, around 90% recorded once. Germline V gene sequence: CDR1 SQVTM, CDR2 ANQGSEA. The ends lost 8 bases at V and 0 bases at J; junction bases unmatched: 22. The CDR3 runs 19 residues. Sample: PBMCs. V gene TRBV29-1 combines with J gene TRBJ1-5; 7 positions agree with TRBD1. This TCR was sampled from a man between 18 and 29 years old in good health and CMV-seronegative. The CDR3 spells CSKCSRTGEDEYSNQPQHF. The CDR3 DNA is TGCAGCAAGTGCTCCCGGACAGGAGAAGATGAGTATAGCAATCAGCCCCAGCATTTT.